Listed below are T cell receptor beta chains from one sample, sequenced in a study of T cell changes during pregnancy in multiple sclerosis. Libraries were prepared by immunoSEQ multiplex PCR; TCRdb keeps only in-frame clonotypes and omits some of them. The table lists 65,000 to 90,000 clones, roughly 92% of them singletons, with less than 3.5% in the top ten. The sample in question was peripheral blood, obtained in the third trimester of pregnancy. These receptors all come from a female donor in good health, enrolled as a control in a pregnancy study. CDR3s include the opening cysteine and the closing phenylalanine or tryptophan. Each record gives: V gene, clone size, J gene, D gene, CDR3 DNA, CDR3 protein. D genes are given only for firm matches. Size is omitted from some rows. Given values are once, few, many or a class for expanded clones.

>TRBV2|NA|TRBJ2-5|TRBD2
TGTGCCAGCATGGGACTAGCAGAGACCCAGTACTTC
CASMGLAETQYF
>TRBV25-1|few|TRBJ1-2|NA
TGTGCCAGCAGCGGCGGGGATGGCTACACCTTC
CASSGGDGYTF
>TRBV5-1|NA|TRBJ1-2|TRBD1
TGCGCCAGCAGCTTGTCGGGACAGAACTATGGCTACACCTTC
CASSLSGQNYGYTF
>TRBV4-3|few|TRBJ2-6|NA
TGCGCCAGCAGCCAAGAAGGGCCCCCTAGCGCCGGGGCCAACGTCCTGACTTTC
CASSQEGPPSAGANVLTF
>TRBV5-6|NA|TRBJ2-5|TRBD2
TGTGCCAGCAGCGCACTACTAGCGGGGGACCAAGAGACCCAGTACTTC
CASSALLAGDQETQYF
>TRBV14|few|TRBJ1-2|NA
TGTGCCAGCAGCCAAGAAGCAGGGGGCTACACCTTC
CASSQEAGGYTF
>TRBV29-1|NA|TRBJ2-2|TRBD1
TGCAGCGTAGGGACAGGGAGCACCGGGGAGCTGTTTTTT
CSVGTGSTGELFF
>TRBV19|NA|TRBJ1-5|TRBD1
TGTGCCAGTAGTTCGGACAGGTATAGCAATCAGCCCCAGCATTTT
CASSSDRYSNQPQHF
>TRBV6-4|few|TRBJ2-3|NA
TGTGCCAGCAGTGACAGCGGGAGCACAGATACGCAGTATTTT
CASSDSGSTDTQYF
>TRBV5-8|NA|TRBJ2-3|TRBD1
TGTGCCAGCAGCTTACGGGACAGCGGAGATACGCAGTATTTT
CASSLRDSGDTQYF
>TRBV4-1|NA|TRBJ1-4|NA
TGCGCCAGCAGCCAAGTGGTTGCAGTTGAAAAACTGTTTTTT
CASSQVVAVEKLFF
>TRBV5-1|NA|TRBJ1-2|TRBD1
TGCGCCAGCAGCTTGGTGGAGACAGGGGTGGACTATGGCTACACCTTC
CASSLVETGVDYGYTF
>TRBV19|NA|TRBJ1-4|TRBD1
TGTGCCAGTAGTATGGGACAGGGCGCGGAAAAACTGTTTTTT
CASSMGQGAEKLFF
>TRBV6-5|NA|TRBJ2-7|NA
TGTGCCAGCAGTTACTCGTCAGGATCCGGATACGAGCAGTACTTC
CASSYSSGSGYEQYF
>TRBV10-3|NA|TRBJ2-1|TRBD2
TGTGCCATCAGTGAAGGGGGACTAGCGGGAGCTGGTTCCTACAATGAGCAGTTCTTC
CAISEGGLAGAGSYNEQFF
>TRBV7-9|NA|TRBJ2-7|NA
TGTGCCAGCAGCCCCCTCACGGGACACCTTTTAGAGCAGTACTTC
CASSPLTGHLLEQYF
>TRBV11-2|NA|TRBJ2-7|TRBD2
TGTGCCAGCAGCTCTGCATCCCCCTCGGGGACTAGCCTATACGAGCAGTACTTC
CASSSASPSGTSLYEQYF
>TRBV7-9|NA|TRBJ1-2|NA
TGTGCCAGCAGCCTAGAGGGATTGGCAGCGGAAGACTACACCTTC
CASSLEGLAAEDYTF
>TRBV18|NA|TRBJ2-3|NA
TGTGCCAGCTCACCCAGACTAACTACTAGCACAGATACGCAGTATTTT
CASSPRLTTSTDTQYF
>TRBV10-1|NA|TRBJ2-7|NA
TGCGCCAGCAGTGACTCGTACGAGCAGTACTTC
CASSDSYEQYF
>TRBV6-6|NA|TRBJ2-3|TRBD2
TGTGCCAGCAACTACGAACTAGCGAGCACAGATACGCAGTATTTT
CASNYELASTDTQYF
>TRBV2|NA|TRBJ2-1|NA
TGTGCCAGCAGCCCAACTAGTTTAGTCGAGGGAGAGCAGTTCTTC
CASSPTSLVEGEQFF
>TRBV6-5|NA|TRBJ1-1|TRBD1
TGTGCCAGCAGCCGGACAGGGGCGGGGAGCACTGAAGCTTTCTTT
CASSRTGAGSTEAFF
>TRBV4-3|NA|TRBJ2-3|TRBD1
TGCGCCAGCAGCCAAGGAACAGGGGGCGCGATAGATACGCAGTATTTT
CASSQGTGGAIDTQYF
>TRBV6-5|NA|TRBJ2-5|NA
TGTGCCAGCAGTCTAAGGGGGGAGACCCAGTACTTC
CASSLRGETQYF
>TRBV27|NA|TRBJ2-3|TRBD1
TGTGCCAGCAGTTTACTAACCTCGACAGGGGCATCTAGCACAGATACGCAGTATTTT
CASSLLTSTGASSTDTQYF
>TRBV2|NA|TRBJ2-6|TRBD1
TGTGCCAGCAGCGGAACAGGGGTAGTTTCTGGGGCCAACGTCCTGACTTTC
CASSGTGVVSGANVLTF
>TRBV2|NA|TRBJ1-1|NA
TGTGCCAGCAGTGACCCTGACAGGATTGAAGCTTTCTTT
CASSDPDRIEAFF
>TRBV10-1|NA|TRBJ2-3|TRBD2
TGCGCCAGCAGTGAGTCGATCTTTAGCGGGAACACAGATACGCAGTATTTT
CASSESIFSGNTDTQYF
>TRBV7-7|NA|TRBJ2-4|TRBD2
TGTGCTAGCAGCCCGGGGACTAGCGCAAACATTCAGTACTTC
CASSPGTSANIQYF
>TRBV28|NA|TRBJ2-6|NA
TGTGCCAGCAGCACTGCGCGGGGGGCCAACGTCCTGACTTTC
CASSTARGANVLTF
>TRBV5-1|NA|TRBJ2-7|TRBD1
TGCGCCAGCAGCAAGGGACAGGGCTACGAGCAGTACTTC
CASSKGQGYEQYF
>TRBV13|NA|TRBJ1-5|TRBD1
TGTGCCAGCAGCCGGGGACAGGGGATGGAACAGCCCCAGCATTTT
CASSRGQGMEQPQHF
>TRBV30|NA|TRBJ2-3|TRBD1
TGTGCCTCAGACAGGGGTCATAGCACAGATACGCAGTATTTT
CASDRGHSTDTQYF
>TRBV7-2|NA|TRBJ2-7|TRBD2
TGTGCCAGCAGCACCTTAGCGGGAGGGGGCTACGAGCAGTACTTC
CASSTLAGGGYEQYF
>TRBV2|NA|TRBJ2-1|NA
TGTGCCAGCAGTGATACGGTGAAGCCTCAGCAGTTCTTC
CASSDTVKPQQFF
>TRBV7-3|once|TRBJ1-3|NA
TGTGCCAGCCAGGGCTCTGGAAACACCATATATTTT
CASQGSGNTIYF
>TRBV28|NA|TRBJ2-5|NA
TGTGCCAGCAGTTTGGCAGGGACTGGGGAGACCCAGTACTTC
CASSLAGTGETQYF
>TRBV15|NA|TRBJ1-2|NA
TGTGCCACCAGCAGAGATCGGTCGGGGTCCTATGGCTACACCTTC
CATSRDRSGSYGYTF
>TRBV10-3|NA|TRBJ2-3|NA
TGTGCCATCAGTGAGGGAGGCAGCACAGATACGCAGTATTTT
CAISEGGSTDTQYF
>TRBV11-2|NA|TRBJ1-2|NA
TGTGCCAGCAGCTCCCGGGGCGGGGAAGGCTACACCTTC
CASSSRGGEGYTF